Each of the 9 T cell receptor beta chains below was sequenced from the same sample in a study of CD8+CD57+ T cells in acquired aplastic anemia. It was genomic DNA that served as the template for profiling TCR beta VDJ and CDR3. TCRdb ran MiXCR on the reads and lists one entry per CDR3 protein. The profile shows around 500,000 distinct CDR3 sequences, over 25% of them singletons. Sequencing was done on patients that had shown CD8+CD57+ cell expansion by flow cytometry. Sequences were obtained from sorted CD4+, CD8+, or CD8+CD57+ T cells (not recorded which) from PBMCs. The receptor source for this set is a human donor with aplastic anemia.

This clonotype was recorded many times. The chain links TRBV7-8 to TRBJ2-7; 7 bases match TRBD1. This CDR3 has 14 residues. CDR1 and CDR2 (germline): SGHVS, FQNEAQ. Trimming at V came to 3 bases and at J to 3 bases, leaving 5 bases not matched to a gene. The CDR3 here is CASSFSGQDYEQYF. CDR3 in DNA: TGTGCCAGCAGCTTCTCAGGACAGGACTACGAGCAGTACTTC.

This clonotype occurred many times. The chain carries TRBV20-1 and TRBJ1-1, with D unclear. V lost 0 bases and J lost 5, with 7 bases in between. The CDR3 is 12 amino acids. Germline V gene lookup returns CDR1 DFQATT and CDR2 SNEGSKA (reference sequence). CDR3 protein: CSARDRETEAFF. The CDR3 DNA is TGCAGTGCTAGAGATCGCGAGACTGAAGCTTTCTTT.

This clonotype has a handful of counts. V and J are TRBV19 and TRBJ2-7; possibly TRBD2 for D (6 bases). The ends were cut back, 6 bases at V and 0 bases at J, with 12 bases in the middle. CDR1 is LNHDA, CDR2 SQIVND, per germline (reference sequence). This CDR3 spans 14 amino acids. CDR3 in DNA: TGTGCCAGTAGGGGAGGTCAGCACTCCTACGAGCAGTACTTC. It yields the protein CASRGGQHSYEQYF.

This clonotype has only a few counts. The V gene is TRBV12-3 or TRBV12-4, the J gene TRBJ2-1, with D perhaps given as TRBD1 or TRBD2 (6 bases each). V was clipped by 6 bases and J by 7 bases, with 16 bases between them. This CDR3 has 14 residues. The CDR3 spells CASRGAGSRNEQFF. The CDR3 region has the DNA TGTGCCAGCAGGGGGGCGGGGTCCAGGAATGAGCAGTTCTTC.

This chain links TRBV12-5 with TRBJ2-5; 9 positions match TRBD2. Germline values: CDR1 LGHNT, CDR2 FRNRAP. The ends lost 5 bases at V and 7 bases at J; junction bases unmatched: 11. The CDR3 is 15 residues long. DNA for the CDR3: TGTGCTAGTGGTCCCTTAGCGGGGGTTATCGGGACCCAGTACTTC. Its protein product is CASGPLAGVIGTQYF.

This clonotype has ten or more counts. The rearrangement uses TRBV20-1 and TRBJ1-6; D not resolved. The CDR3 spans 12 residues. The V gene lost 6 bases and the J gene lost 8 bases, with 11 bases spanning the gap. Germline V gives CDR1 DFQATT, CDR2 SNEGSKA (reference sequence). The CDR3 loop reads CSAKETDSPLHF. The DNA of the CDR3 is TGCAGTGCCAAGGAAACTGATTCACCCCTCCACTTT.

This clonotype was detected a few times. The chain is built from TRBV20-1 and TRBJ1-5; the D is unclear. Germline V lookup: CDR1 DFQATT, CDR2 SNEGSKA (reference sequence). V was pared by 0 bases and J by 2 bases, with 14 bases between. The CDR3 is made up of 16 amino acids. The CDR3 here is CSARDNAQDGNQPQHF. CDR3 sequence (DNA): TGCAGTGCTAGAGATAACGCTCAAGATGGCAATCAGCCCCAGCATTTT.

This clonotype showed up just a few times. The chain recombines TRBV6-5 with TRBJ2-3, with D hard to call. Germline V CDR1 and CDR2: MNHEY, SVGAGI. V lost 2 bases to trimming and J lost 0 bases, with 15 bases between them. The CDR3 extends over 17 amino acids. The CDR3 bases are TGTGCCAGCAGTTACCGGAAGACTGAAACTAGCACAGATACGCAGTATTTT. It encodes CASSYRKTETSTDTQYF.

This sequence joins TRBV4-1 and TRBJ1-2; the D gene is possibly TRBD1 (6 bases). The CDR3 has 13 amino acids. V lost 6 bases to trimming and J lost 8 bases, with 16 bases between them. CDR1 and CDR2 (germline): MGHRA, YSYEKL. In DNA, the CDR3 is TGCGCCAGCAGAGAACAGGGATCAGGAGGCTACACCTTC. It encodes CASREQGSGGYTF.